This T cell receptor (beta chain) was sequenced for a study of beta chain features in type 1 diabetes. Study-level information: Cell yields, gender and age were similar in healthy donors and patients. Whole-study results and caveats: Among patients, naive, central memory and Treg TCRB repertoires appeared more similar than among healthy donors.

This clone was seen a few times. Its antigen is currently unknown. CD45RO/CCR7/CD25/CD127/CD95/CD27 separated CD4+ naive, central memory, regulatory and stem cell-like memory cells by sorting. Investigators reverse transcribed all isolated RNA, so they sequenced expressed TCRB transcripts. TCRdb's table, derived via immunoSEQ multiplex PCR, lists solely in-frame clones and lacks some. The sample contains some 900,000 clones, about 17% of which appear only once. Germline-derived CDR1 and CDR2 are SGDLS and YYNGEE. V dropped 4 bases and J dropped 6; count of bases not matched to a gene: 14. The CDR3 contains 17 residues.

The rearrangement joins TRBV9 to TRBJ2-1; 9 bases fit TRBD1. The TCR comes from a woman in her late teens or twenties in good health. The sample was naive CD4+ T cells from blood. The CDR3 loop is CASSFRGQGTGSNEQFF. Written as DNA, the CDR3 is TGTGCCAGCAGCTTTAGAGGACAGGGGACTGGGAGCAATGAGCAGTTCTTC.